Below are 17 T cell receptor beta chains sequenced from a single sample in a study of PD-L1 blockade in urothelial cancer. Time point denoted: pretreatment peripheral blood. The assay was immunoSEQ multiplex PCR, and TCRdb's table has in-frame clones only and misses some. The data show 95,000 or so clones, around 90% seen once. The input for sequencing was PBMCs, taken around atezolizumab (anti-PD-L1) treatment. The receptors here all came from a man between 60 and 75 years old with urothelial cancer.

The chain has TRBV18 and TRBJ1-4; D is perhaps TRBD1 (5 bases). Trimming took off 6 bases at V and 6 bases at J, with 20 bases between the two ends. Germline lookup yields CDR1 KGHSH and CDR2 LQKENI. The CDR3 is 16 amino acids. The CDR3 region is CASSPAAGTRYEKLFF. Here the CDR3 DNA reads TGTGCCAGCTCGCCGGCTGCCGGGACTCGTTATGAAAAACTGTTTTTT.

J is TRBJ1-5 and V is TRBV19; no clear D gene. This CDR3 spans 14 amino acids. Between the trimmed V and J ends, which lost 6 bases and 3 bases, there was a span of 12 bases. Germline CDR1 and CDR2: LNHDA and SQIVND (reference sequence). This CDR3 is CASSGRLPNQPQHF. The DNA for the CDR3 is TGTGCCAGTAGCGGGAGACTCCCCAATCAGCCCCAGCATTTT.

The chain couples TRBV14 to TRBJ2-7; 9 bases map to TRBD2. The germline CDR1 and CDR2 sequences are SGHDN and FVKESK. V was clipped by 4 bases and J by 0 bases; unmatched bases: 1. There are 14 residues in the CDR3. CDR3 in DNA: TGTGCCAGCAGCCGGACTAGCGCCTCCTACGAGCAGTACTTC. Encoded protein: CASSRTSASYEQYF.

This chain connects TRBV28 to TRBJ2-7, with 8 bases fitting TRBD1. V was pared by 8 bases and J by 3 bases, with 9 bases of the junction left unmatched. Germline CDR1 is MDHEN and CDR2 is SYDVKM. This CDR3 region has 14 residues. CDR3 region: CASSGGGVNYEQYF. CDR3 in DNA: TGTGCCAGCTCAGGGGGCGGGGTGAACTACGAGCAGTACTTC.

The chain couples TRBV7-2 to TRBJ2-3; a weak D match, TRBD2 (7 bases). Germline CDR1 reads SGHTA; CDR2 reads FQGNSA. V gave up 8 bases and J gave up 0 bases, with 15 bases separating them. The CDR3 totals 15 residues. The CDR3 here is CASGPRGGSTDTQYF. The DNA for the CDR3 is TGTGCCAGCGGACCTAGGGGGGGGAGCACAGATACGCAGTATTTT.

The gene calls are TRBV7-9 and TRBJ2-3; a possible D gene is TRBD2 (6 bases). Germline assignment: CDR1 SEHNR and CDR2 FQNEAQ (reference sequence). V shed 4 bases and J shed 1 base, with 12 bases lying between them. The CDR3 covers 15 residues. The CDR3 region has the DNA TGTGCCAGCAGCTCGGAGGGCCGGGGCACAGATACGCAGTATTTT. It yields the protein CASSSEGRGTDTQYF.

V and J are TRBV4-1 and TRBJ2-7; a possible D gene is TRBD2 (6 bases). The V gene's germline CDR1 is MGHRA and CDR2 YSYEKL. V gave up 5 bases and J gave up 7 bases, with 21 bases separating them. There are 15 residues in the CDR3. Here the CDR3 reads CASSGGVKSSVEQYF. The CDR3 DNA follows: TGCGCCAGCAGCGGCGGGGTGAAGTCTAGTGTGGAGCAGTACTTC.

This sequence joins TRBV7-3 and TRBJ2-4, with 9 bases aligning to TRBD2. J was trimmed by 2 bases and V by 2 bases; bases with no gene match: 1. The CDR3 is 15 amino acids. Germline assignment: CDR1 SGHTA and CDR2 FQGTGA. CDR3 residues: CASSLAGGPKNIQYF. In DNA form, the CDR3 reads TGTGCCAGCAGCTTAGCGGGAGGGCCCAAAAACATTCAGTACTTC.

This clone was seen a few times. J is TRBJ2-7 and V is TRBV18, with D possibly being TRBD2 (6 bases). V shed 5 bases and J shed 1 base, with 12 bases lying between them. CDR1 and CDR2 from the germline V gene are KGHSH and LQKENI. CDR3 length: 14 amino acids. In nucleotides, the CDR3 is TGTGCCAGCTCAGCGGGACTTAGTTCCTACGAGCAGTACTTC. Amino acids: CASSAGLSSYEQYF.

The chain uses TRBV10-2 and TRBJ2-7; tentative D call: TRBD1 (6 bases). Per germline, CDR1 WSHSY and CDR2 SAAADI. CDR3 size: 13 residues. V shed 2 bases and J shed 2 bases, with 7 bases lying between them. For the CDR3, the DNA is TGCGCCAGCAGTGAGGGACAGCCCTACGAGCAGTACTTC. It encodes CASSEGQPYEQYF.

This clone has more than one count but fewer than ten. The chain links TRBV6-1 to TRBJ1-5, with D unclear. The CDR3 contains 14 residues. V lost 7 bases and J lost 0, with 10 bases in between. Per germline, CDR1 MNHNS and CDR2 SASEGT. The CDR3 sequence: CASMSEHSNQPQHF. The CDR3, as DNA: TGTGCCAGCATGTCGGAGCATAGCAATCAGCCCCAGCATTTT.

This clone was seen once. For the CDR3, the DNA is TGTGCCAGCAGTGAAGTTGGGGGCTCTATTACAGATACGCAGTATTTT. The encoded protein is CASSEVGGSITDTQYF. The chain uses TRBV6-1 and TRBJ2-3; perhaps TRBD1 as D (6 bases). The CDR3 runs to 16 residues. V was trimmed by 1 base and J by 3 bases, leaving 14 bases between them. Germline V CDR1 and CDR2: MNHNS, SASEGT.

The V and J genes are TRBV10-1 and TRBJ2-7; D is possibly TRBD1 (5 bases). The CDR3 has 14 amino acids. Germline V gene lookup returns CDR1 WNHNN and CDR2 SYGVQD (reference sequence). Trimming stripped 0 bases from V and 5 bases from J, with 11 bases between. The CDR3 coding sequence is TGCGCCAGCAGTGAGTCGACTCAGGGCCACGAGCAGTACTTC. Translating it yields CASSESTQGHEQYF.

Judged by abundance, this clone is large. This chain uses TRBV10-2 with TRBJ1-5; no clear D gene. The CDR3 sequence is 14 residues long. V shed 7 bases and J shed 0 bases, with 10 bases lying between them. From germline, CDR1 is WSHSY and CDR2 SAAADI. CDR3 in amino acids: CASTTFDSNQPQHF. DNA for the CDR3: TGCGCCAGCACCACATTCGATAGCAATCAGCCCCAGCATTTT.

On this clone itself: Mismatch with germline at one junction end may stem from a read error. The CDR3 reads CASSLARGAGTDTQYF. The CDR3, as DNA: TGCGCCAGCAGTTTGGCCAGGGGCGCGGGCACAGATACGCAGTATTTT. The V gene is TRBV5-1, the J gene TRBJ2-3, with a possible D match to TRBD1 (6 bases). The CDR3 is made up of 16 amino acids. Germline CDR1 SGHRS, CDR2 YFSETQ.

CDR3 DNA sequence: TGTGCCAGCCGTCCCGAGACAGGGAGAAATTCACCCCTCCACTTT. This translates into CASRPETGRNSPLHF. This chain connects TRBV27 to TRBJ1-6; 7 bases are shared with TRBD1. In germline, CDR1 is MNHEY, CDR2 SMNVEV (reference sequence). V lost 8 bases to trimming and J lost 7 bases; unmatched junction nucleotides: 11. The CDR3 contains 15 residues.

The genes are TRBV6-5 and TRBJ2-1; D is perhaps TRBD2 (5 bases). The V gene's germline CDR1 is MNHEY and CDR2 SVGAGI. The CDR3 extends over 15 amino acids. Trimming left V 2 bases short and J 8 bases short, with 16 bases between. CDR3 loop: CASSYTPGLAYEQFF. CDR3 coding DNA: TGTGCCAGCAGTTACACACCCGGCCTAGCCTATGAGCAGTTCTTC.